This paragraph covers one TCR beta chain sequence. Its cognate antigen is unknown. A multiplex PCR was run with 60 Vbeta primers and 13 Jbeta primers. The authors' processing: About 10 million of tens of millions of unique TCR beta chains were shared, per a later count. The protocol was immunoSEQ multiplex PCR, while the TCRdb copy is restricted to in-frame clones and leaves out a portion. V, J and clone size derive from that table, while D and trimming were established from the DNA sequence. In the table there are more than 80,000 clones, roughly 80% of which are singletons. The record originates from a study of cytomegalovirus exposure and HLA in healthy donors. Study-wide results and limits: It was reported in a later analysis that an Asian-associated ancestry cluster showed fewer N-insertions than the 666-donor mean. Most CMV-associated TCR beta chains appeared HLA-restricted in a later analysis. Both high specificity and high sensitivity reportedly marked the classifier's diagnosis of cytomegalovirus status.

This CDR3 is built from 14 residues. Trimming took 4 bases from V and 5 from J; bases not matched to a gene: 4. From germline, CDR1 is SGHRS and CDR2 YFSETQ. What was sequenced was PBMCs. The receptor's source is a man in his fifties or sixties in good health and CMV-seronegative. The chain carries TRBV5-1 and TRBJ2-3; 10 bases line up with TRBD2. The CDR3 reads CASSVSGGEDTQYF. The DNA for the CDR3 is TGCGCCAGCAGCGTGAGCGGGGGGGAAGATACGCAGTATTTT.